This T cell receptor (beta chain) is drawn from a study of T cell repertoires in cytomegalovirus infection. TCRdb re-analysed the reads in MiXCR, keeping a single row per CDR3 protein. The table has roughly 280,000 distinct CDR3 sequences, approximately 22% seen once. A note on this clonotype: Its target is not known.

The TCR comes from a human donor in good health (CMV status not recorded). Some clones in this sample may be carry-over from other donors' samples. The specimen comprised cultured PBMCs, sampled from culture after CMV antigen stimulation.

The DNA of the CDR3 is TGCAGCGTTGCAGGGCAGGAGAACACTGAAGCTTTCTTT. Protein sequence: CSVAGQENTEAFF. This chain links TRBV29-1 with TRBJ1-1; perhaps TRBD1 as D (5 bases). Germline V CDR1 and CDR2: SQVTM, ANQGSEA. The CDR3 has 13 residues. Trimming shortened V by 4 bases and J by 1 base, and 10 bases separated the two germline ends.